This TCR beta chain was sequenced during a study of T cells in Graves' hyperthyroidism and ophthalmopathy (dated by TCRdb to between 2018 and 2021). Study-wide context: Peripheral blood samples were taken at initial diagnosis, before any treatment was given. The study also compared thyroid tissue and blood T-cell repertoires from a handful of Graves' hyperthyroidism patients. Whether ophthalmopathy could be predicted prospectively was tested in an independent validation cohort made up of 18 to 20 hyperthyroidism patients plus 17 patients who later progressed to ophthalmopathy. According to the paper, TCR Vbeta CDR3 sequencing was carried out on around 140 peripheral blood samples, which came from more than 40 ophthalmopathy, around 74 hyperthyroidism and approximately 17 progressor patients. After blood sampling, hyperthyroidism patients were treated with methimazole at a starting dose of 30 mg daily, and ophthalmopathy patients were treated with high-dose intravenous methylprednisolone. To identify distinguishing TCR V-J signatures, a discovery cohort of around 100 patients was used, comprising some 43 with Graves' ophthalmopathy and approximately 58 with stable Graves' hyperthyroidism. The 75 to 100 discovery patients were divided at random into training and test sets in a 7:3 ratio.

Hyperthyroidism patients were newly diagnosed, with disease duration under 2 months, and aged 18 to 65 years. Any patient with an uncontrolled infection, another autoimmune disease, pregnancy or lactation was excluded. Diagnoses were established on the basis of clinical symptoms, serum thyroxine and TRAb, thyroid ultrasound, and orbital computed tomography. Blood from progressor patients was drawn when they were first diagnosed with hyperthyroidism, before any ophthalmopathy symptoms appeared. PBMCs were isolated from approximately 10 ml of fresh peripheral blood by Ficoll-Paque density gradient centrifugation. Patients classed as progressors first received a Graves' hyperthyroidism diagnosis and then went on to develop ophthalmopathy during follow-up. Trizol reagent was used to extract total RNA, and RNA quality was then checked on an Agilent 2100 Bioanalyzer. The study at large found these results: A model built on a 13 V-J signature distinguished ophthalmopathy from stable hyperthyroidism, reaching 85% to 90% sensitivity and about 81% specificity in cross-validation and 80%/75% in testing. Most expanded thyroid clonotypes (frequency above 0.001) were also detected in blood, suggesting blood repertoires may reflect thyroid immune responses. Sample size was not statistically predetermined, and investigators were not blinded to group allocation. In validation, the model predicted progression to ophthalmopathy a median of around 6.5 months before onset, with about 70% sensitivity and about 75% specificity.

The sample holds a few counts of this clonotype. Its specific antigen is unknown. Per-nucleotide qualities are absent, and no much larger clonotype sits a single base away. Amplification of TCR beta CDR3 regions was carried out from RNA transcripts. For the first round of RT-PCR on the TCR CDR3, the HTBI primer set was used together with the Qiagen OneStep RT-PCR kit. A second multiplex PCR round built the libraries, followed by size selection and purification. Paired-end sequencing of the libraries was performed with 100 bp reads on an Illumina HiSeq2000. From the authors' description of their analysis: SOAPnuke was used to process the raw data, with reads discarded if the reads contained adapters or uncalled bases, had a mean Phred below 15, or lacked an exact constant-primer or identifier match. High-quality paired reads were merged with COPE v1.2.5, and unique nucleotide sequences were defined as clonotypes. Clonotypes were aligned to IMGT TRBV, TRBD and TRBJ reference segments using MiTCR v1.1. Only V-J combinations with frequency above 0.0001, covering approximately 99% of repertoires, were analysed. A TCS score was defined as the ratio of F50 (clonal expansion) to E x V (chaos), with BLOSUM62-based TCRdist applied between CDR3 peptides within each V-J. Welch's t-statistics and random forest reduced roughly 540 V-J features to roughly 13, which were used in a naive Bayes classifier (R e1071). TCRdb handled the public reads itself, with Q25 trimming in fastp and clone calling in MiXCR, and kept productive beta chains. Each entry merges the rows of one CDR3 protein and shows their most common DNA and genes. The V and J calls here are based on TCRdb, not the publication. Here the sample has about 350,000 distinct CDR3 sequences; about 18% occur a single time. 30% to 35% of the sample is taken by the ten largest.

The CDR3 contains 16 residues, cysteine and phenylalanine counted. Only the CDR3 region is kept as DNA, spanning 48 bases read in frame from base 1. According to the germline V gene, CDR1 reads SGHTA and CDR2 reads FQGNSA. V is trimmed back by 3 bases and J by 1 base, and the junction contains 8 bases that no gene match accounts for. The chain links TRBV7-2 with TRBJ2-7, with TRBD1 identical over 8 junction bases. The sequencing sample was made of blood. This clonotype was obtained from a woman between 25 and 40 years old with Graves' hyperthyroidism that later progressed to Graves' ophthalmopathy. The DNA sequence is given as TGTGCCAGCAGCTTCAGACAGGGGCCCCAGTCCTACGAGCAGTACTTC. Its protein is CASSFRQGPQSYEQYF.